This TCR beta chain was sequenced during a study of blood T cell repertoires in COVID-19. Study in general: Specimens from acute and convalescent COVID-19 originated in the United States, Italy and Spain. PBMCs, B-cell-depleted T cells, or T cells were the source of the cDNA or gDNA that made up the material.

This clone was detected only a few times. Original methodology: Reference gene primer amplification gave nucleated cell count estimates. The assay was immunoSEQ multiplex PCR, and TCRdb's table has in-frame clones only and misses some. V, J and clone size reflect that table, while D and trimming were determined from the DNA. This sample has about 180,000 clones; about four fifths occur once, and the top ten carry 6.5%. The CDR3 totals 13 residues. Trimming shortened V by 3 bases and J by 1 base, and 5 bases separated the two germline ends. Germline V CDR1 and CDR2: WNHNN, SYGVQD (reference sequence). V gene TRBV10-1 combines with J gene TRBJ2-3; D possibly corresponds to TRBD1 (5 bases). Material: peripheral blood. The sequence was collected from a man between 70 and 80 years old with active or convalescent COVID-19. The CDR3 spells CASSDRGTDTQYF. For the CDR3, the DNA is TGCGCCAGCAGTGACAGGGGCACAGATACGCAGTATTTT.